This TCR beta chain was obtained from a study of shared clonotypes between healthy human individuals. Method: immunoSEQ multiplex PCR; TCRdb's copy keeps in-frame clones and lacks some. The sample includes more than 1.2 million clones, 98% of them seen just once. Study findings and constraints: Clonotypes which were not shared had lower generation probabilities than clonotypes that all four donors shared. In general, naive subsets displayed greater estimated richness than memory subsets did.

This CDR3 region has 16 residues. CDR1 and CDR2 (germline): SEHNR, FQNEAQ (reference sequence). The V and J ends lost 5 bases and 0 bases respectively, with 13 bases between them. Negatively enriched CD4+ T cells were divided by CD45RA into naive and memory. About this clone itself: Its antigen is currently unknown.

The sequence was collected from a young man in good health. The sample consisted of naive CD4+ T cells sorted from blood. Noted subset: CD45RA+ positively selected. J is TRBJ2-2 and V is TRBV7-9; D might be TRBD2 (5 bases). The chain's CDR3 is CASSHQTTANTGELFF. DNA for the CDR3: TGTGCCAGCAGCCACCAGACTACAGCGAACACCGGGGAGCTGTTTTTT.